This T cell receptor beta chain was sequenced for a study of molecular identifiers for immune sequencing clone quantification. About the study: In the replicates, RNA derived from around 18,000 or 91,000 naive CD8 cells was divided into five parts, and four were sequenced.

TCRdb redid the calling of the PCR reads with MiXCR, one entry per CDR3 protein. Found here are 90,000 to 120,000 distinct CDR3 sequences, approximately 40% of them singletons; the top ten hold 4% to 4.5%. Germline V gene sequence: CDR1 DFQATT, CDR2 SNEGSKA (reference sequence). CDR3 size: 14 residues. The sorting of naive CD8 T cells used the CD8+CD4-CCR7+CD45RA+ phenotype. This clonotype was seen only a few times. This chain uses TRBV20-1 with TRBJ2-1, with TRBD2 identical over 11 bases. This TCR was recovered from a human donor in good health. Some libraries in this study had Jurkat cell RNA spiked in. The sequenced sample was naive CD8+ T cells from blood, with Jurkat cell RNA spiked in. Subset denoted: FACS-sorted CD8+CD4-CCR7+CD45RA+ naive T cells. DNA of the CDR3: TGCAGGGTAGCGGGAGGGCCCTCGGGCCATGAGCAGTTCTTC. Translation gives CRVAGGPSGHEQFF.